The rows below give T cell receptor beta chains drawn from one sample of a study of T-cell memory formation after mild COVID-19. Via MiXCR, TCRdb re-called the 5' RACE reads, giving one row per CDR3 protein. The sample has hundreds of thousands of distinct CDR3 sequences; 25% to 30% are singletons. Sequencing was performed on PBMCs or a T cell subset sorted from them (not recorded which). The receptors were gathered from an adult woman who had mild COVID-19 (a few samples of this study predate the infection). Cell type and time point are not known. Each CDR3 is given with its conserved first and last residue. A D gene is named only where the DNA matches it firmly. Rows give clone size only sometimes, using once, few, many, or a class for an expanded clone.

DNA: TGTGCCAGCAGCGTAGATTCAGATACGCAGTATTTT
CDR3: CASSVDSDTQYF
length: 12
size: .
D: .
J: TRBJ2-3
V: TRBV9

DNA: TGTGCCAGCAGCGACACCGGGACGTCCTACAATGAGCAGTTCTTC
CDR3: CASSDTGTSYNEQFF
length: 15
size: few
D: .
J: TRBJ2-1
V: TRBV3-1

DNA: TGTGCCAGCACCGAAGGGGGCAGGGGGCGGTTCTATGGCTACACCTTC
CDR3: CASTEGGRGRFYGYTF
length: 16
size: few
D: TRBD1
J: TRBJ1-2
V: TRBV2

DNA: TGTGCCAGCAGCTTAAGAGGGGGTCCGTCGGGCACTGAAGCTTTCTTT
CDR3: CASSLRGGPSGTEAFF
length: 16
size: .
D: .
J: TRBJ1-1
V: TRBV11-2

DNA: TGTGCCAGCAGCTCATTCACGGGACACTTCACAGATACGCAGTATTTT
CDR3: CASSSFTGHFTDTQYF
length: 16
size: few
D: .
J: TRBJ2-3
V: TRBV11-2

DNA: TGTGCCAGCAGCTTACACACCGGGGAGCTGTTTTTT
CDR3: CASSLHTGELFF
length: 12
size: .
D: .
J: TRBJ2-2
V: TRBV7-7

DNA: TGCGCCAGCAGCTCCGGAGGCAGGGAGGGTCAGCCCCAGCATTTT
CDR3: CASSSGGREGQPQHF
length: 15
size: few
D: .
J: TRBJ1-5
V: TRBV5-1

DNA: TGTGCCAGCTCACCGCTAGAGTCCTCGGGGACTGAAGCTTTCTTT
CDR3: CASSPLESSGTEAFF
length: 15
size: .
D: .
J: TRBJ1-1
V: TRBV18

DNA: TGTGCCAGCAGACGACCGGGACTAGCGGGAGGAGGCGAGCAGTACTTC
CDR3: CASRRPGLAGGGEQYF
length: 16
size: few
D: TRBD2
J: TRBJ2-7
V: TRBV6-1

DNA: TGTGCCAGCAGTTCGGCTAGCGGGGGGGTAGAGACCCAGTACTTC
CDR3: CASSSASGGVETQYF
length: 15
size: few
D: TRBD2
J: TRBJ2-5
V: TRBV6-6

DNA: TGTGCCAGCAGCTCGTCCGGGACTGACAGGAATCAGCCCCAGCATTTT
CDR3: CASSSSGTDRNQPQHF
length: 16
size: .
D: .
J: TRBJ1-5
V: TRBV7-2

DNA: TGTGCCAGCAGTTTTTTTGACAGGGGTTCGAGAATAGCCAAAAACATTCAGTACTTC
CDR3: CASSFFDRGSRIAKNIQYF
length: 19
size: once
D: TRBD1
J: TRBJ2-4
V: TRBV28

DNA: TGTGCCAGCAGCTTAGCGACGGGCGGGGGCCGGGCCAACGTCCTGACTTTC
CDR3: CASSLATGGGRANVLTF
length: 17
size: .
D: .
J: TRBJ2-6
V: TRBV7-8

DNA: TGTGCCAGCAGCCGGATGACTGAAGCTTTCTTT
CDR3: CASSRMTEAFF
length: 11
size: .
D: .
J: TRBJ1-1
V: TRBV7-9

DNA: TGTGCCAGCAGTGAACCGTCCCAGACAAAAAGTGGACGCTACACCTTC
CDR3: CASSEPSQTKSGRYTF
length: 16
size: few
D: .
J: TRBJ1-2
V: TRBV25-1

DNA: TGCAGCGTTGTGAAGGATGAGGGTTCACCCCTCCACTTT
CDR3: CSVVKDEGSPLHF
length: 13
size: once
D: .
J: TRBJ1-6
V: TRBV29-1

DNA: TGCAGCGTCGACCAGGGTTGGAACACTGAAGCTTTCTTT
CDR3: CSVDQGWNTEAFF
length: 13
size: .
D: .
J: TRBJ1-1
V: TRBV29-1

DNA: TGCAGTGCTAGAGATCCTAGCGTCTCCTACAATGAGCAGTTCTTC
CDR3: CSARDPSVSYNEQFF
length: 15
size: few
D: .
J: TRBJ2-1
V: TRBV20-1

DNA: TGTGCCAGCAGCTTGGTAACAGGGGCTAGCACAGATACGCAGTATTTT
CDR3: CASSLVTGASTDTQYF
length: 16
size: few
D: TRBD1
J: TRBJ2-3
V: TRBV5-6

DNA: TGTGCTAGTGGTTTGGGACAGGGAAGTACCGGGGAGCTGTTTTTT
CDR3: CASGLGQGSTGELFF
length: 15
size: .
D: TRBD1
J: TRBJ2-2
V: TRBV12-5

DNA: TGTGCCAGCAGTTACTACCAGGGTAACACCGGGGAGCTGTTTTTT
CDR3: CASSYYQGNTGELFF
length: 15
size: once
D: .
J: TRBJ2-2
V: TRBV6-5

DNA: TGTGCCAGCAGCTCTACCGGGCCCTCAGGACCCTACAATGAGCAGTTCTTC
CDR3: CASSSTGPSGPYNEQFF
length: 17
size: few
D: .
J: TRBJ2-1
V: TRBV7-2

DNA: TGTGCCAGCAGTTACTGGGGGACAGGAAGCAATCAGCCCCAGCATTTT
CDR3: CASSYWGTGSNQPQHF
length: 16
size: few
D: TRBD1
J: TRBJ1-5
V: TRBV6-2/TRBV6-3

DNA: TGTGCCAGCTCGCGGAGCGGAGGGCCCGACGTTGTGGACATTCAGTACTTC
CDR3: CASSRSGGPDVVDIQYF
length: 17
size: many
D: .
J: TRBJ2-4
V: TRBV7-9